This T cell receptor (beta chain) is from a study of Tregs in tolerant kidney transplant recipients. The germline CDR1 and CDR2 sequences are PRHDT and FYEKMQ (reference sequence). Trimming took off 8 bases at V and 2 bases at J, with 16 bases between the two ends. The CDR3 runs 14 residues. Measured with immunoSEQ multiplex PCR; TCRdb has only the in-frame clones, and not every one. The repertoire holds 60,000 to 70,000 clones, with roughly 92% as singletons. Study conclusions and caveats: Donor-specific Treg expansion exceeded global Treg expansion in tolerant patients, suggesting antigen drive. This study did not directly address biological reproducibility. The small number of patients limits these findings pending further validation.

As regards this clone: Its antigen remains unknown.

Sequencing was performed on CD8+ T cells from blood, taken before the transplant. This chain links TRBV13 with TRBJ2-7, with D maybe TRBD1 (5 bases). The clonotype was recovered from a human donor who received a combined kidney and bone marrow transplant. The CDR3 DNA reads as TGTGCCAGCGGCACCCCGACAGCAACCTACGAGCAGTACTTC. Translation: CASGTPTATYEQYF.